One T cell receptor (beta chain) is described in this entry. The sample is drawn from a study of cytomegalovirus exposure and HLA in healthy donors. PCR amplification relied on 60 Vbeta primers (plus 13 Jbeta primers). TCRdb's copy holds only in-frame clones and misses some; the assay was immunoSEQ multiplex PCR. The data hold about 170,000 clones, with 70% to 90% observed a single time. The CDR3 is 13 residues long. CDR1 is SGHRS, CDR2 YFSETQ, per germline. The chain has TRBV5-1 and TRBJ2-5; D perhaps matches TRBD2 (6 bases). Near its end, the DNA agrees better with TRBJ2-7, so the J call may be wrong. This receptor was taken from a man in his thirties or forties in good health and CMV-seropositive. The material sequenced was PBMCs. CDR3: CASSLARGNEQYF. The CDR3 region has the DNA TGCGCCAGCAGCTTGGCCCGGGGGAACGAGCAGTACTTC.